This T cell receptor (beta chain) was identified during a study of blood T cells in healthy people across ages (dated by TCRdb to about 2015). About the study as a whole: In model experiments, template switching captured roughly one uniquely barcoded TCR beta cDNA molecule for every two T cells. Using deep sequencing normalized with unique cDNA molecular identifiers, the study measured how TCR beta repertoire diversity changes with age. The donors were divided into four age groups: young (average around 16 years), middle-aged (around 37), aged (approximately 64) and long-lived (82). Two additional independent replicas of 1 million unique cDNA reads from the same blood draw were analyzed for two donors (one aged 18 to 30 and one aged 80 or older). To avoid experimental bias, donors of different ages were randomly spread across the sequencing lanes. Points the paper makes about the study in general: Observed TCR beta diversity per million T cells fell roughly linearly with age, and a significant reduction was already apparent by age around 44. Donor CMV infection status was unknown, potentially confounding age-related changes in expanded clonotypes. Observed TCR beta diversity correlated strongly with the percentage of naive T cells measured by flow cytometry. Conclusive comparison of naive and antigen-experienced compartments was prevented by the profiling of bulk unsorted PBMCs. Compared with the aged group, the long-lived group had more naive CD4+ T cells, fewer expanded clones and increased TCR diversity, suggesting age selection. Estimates of total diversity based on one million sequenced T cells were considered lower bounds and underestimates.

Notes on this clonotype: Its antigen is currently not known. Base qualities are not provided; no much larger clone lies one nucleotide away.

The germline V gene encodes CDR1 MNHEY and CDR2 SVGEGT. Unmatched junction bases come to 19, with V trimmed by 6 bases and J by 7 bases. The CDR3 covers 17 residues, taking in both the cysteine and the phenylalanine. Of all the DNA, just the CDR3 is kept, 51 bases in frame from base 1. Systemically healthy Caucasian individuals from Russia, some 40 in total and aged about 6 to 95 years, were included as donors. Approximately 9.7 milliliters of peripheral blood were drawn from each donor into EDTA-treated Vacutainer tubes. Ficoll-Paque density-gradient centrifugation was used to isolate PBMCs, with at least 6 million obtained per sample. Trizol reagent was used to extract total RNA from the PBMCs, yielding at least 6 micrograms per sample. For every donor, an aliquot of PBMCs went through flow cytometry to measure the percentages of naive CD45RAhigh/CD27high T cells. The library was made by 5' RACE. Sequenced on an Illumina HiSeq 2500. A second PCR of about 6 to 11 cycles was performed with a sample-barcoded 5' primer and a J-beta primer mix. A template-switch 5' adaptor carrying 12 random nucleotides introduced a unique molecular identifier onto each TCR beta cDNA molecule. At least 2.5 million CDR3-containing paired-end reads were obtained from each sample. All of the RNA was converted into first-strand cDNA using the Mint cDNA synthesis kit, with a TRBC-specific oligonucleotide serving as the primer. Following uracil-DNA glycosylase treatment, all cDNA underwent a first 18-cycle PCR with the universal primers M1SS and BC2_uni_R. Processing in the source paper ran as follows. Normalization of each sample was performed by random selection of 1 million high-quality reads, each carrying a distinct molecular identifier. Instead of being binned into consensus sequences, reads that shared molecular identifiers were thrown out. MiTCR, set to a Q25 quality threshold and the strictest error-elimination algorithm, was used for CDR3 identification, clonotype clustering and error correction. A nonparametric unseen species model using Euler transformation provided a lower-bound estimate of total TCR beta diversity. TCRdb cleaned the public reads at Q25 with fastp, built clones with MiXCR and kept in-frame beta chains. Records with the same CDR3 protein are collapsed into one entry carrying the most frequent genes and DNA. The V and J calls and clone size come from TCRdb's table, not from the authors' own analysis. For this sample the table gives roughly 1,800,000 distinct CDR3 sequences, of which about 49% were detected only once. Less than 2.5% of the sample is held by the ten biggest clonotypes.

The sequence was obtained from a woman aged 40 to 50 in good health. The chain is encoded by TRBV6-2 or TRBV6-3 joined to TRBJ1-2; 8 junctional bases match TRBD1. Sample: blood. This receptor has the CDR3 CASRRLSGTGYGGGYTF. The sequenced DNA: TGTGCCAGCAGACGACTATCCGGGACAGGTTATGGCGGTGGCTACACCTTC.